A single sample gave rise to the 24 T cell receptor beta chains below, sequenced in a study of blood T cell repertoires in COVID-19. Generated by immunoSEQ multiplex PCR, the TCRdb table keeps only in-frame clones and is missing some. The sample records over 55,000 clones, just over 85% being singletons. Input material: peripheral blood. These receptor sequences come from a human donor in a cohort sampled during active COVID-19.

CDR3 DNA: TGTGCCAGCAGCGTAGGGGAGGGGCCTCAGACAGCTCACTATGGCTACACCTTC. This encodes CASSVGEGPQTAHYGYTF. The chain couples TRBV9 to TRBJ1-2; possible D gene TRBD1, 5 bases. The length of the CDR3 is 18 residues. Trimming pared 0 bases from V and 3 bases from J, leaving 21 bases between. CDR1 is SGDLS, CDR2 YYNGEE, per germline.

This clone appeared a single time. The chain recombines TRBV25-1 with TRBJ1-2; possible D gene TRBD1, 5 bases. The CDR3 runs 14 residues. The germline V gene has CDR1 MGHDK and CDR2 SYGVNS. The V gene lost 4 bases and the J gene lost 9 bases, with 18 bases spanning the gap. The CDR3 DNA reads TGTGCCAGCAGTGTCTTAGGGGCAAGGGTCAGCTACACCTTC. Protein product: CASSVLGARVSYTF.

This chain links TRBV6-2 or TRBV6-3 with TRBJ2-3; no clear D. Germline CDR1 and CDR2: MNHEY and SVGEGT. The CDR3 is 13 residues long. V gave up 0 bases and J gave up 6 bases, with 7 bases separating them. The CDR3 reads CASSYSLFDTQYF. As DNA, the CDR3 is TGTGCCAGCAGTTACTCCCTATTTGATACGCAGTATTTT.

The V gene is TRBV27, the J gene TRBJ2-7; D might be TRBD2 (6 bases). The CDR3 consists of 12 residues. Germline V CDR1 and CDR2: MNHEY, SMNVEV (reference sequence). Trimming left V 5 bases short and J 2 bases short, with 7 bases between. CDR3 sequence reads: CASSRGTYEQYF. As DNA, the CDR3 is TGTGCCAGCAGTCGGGGGACCTACGAGCAGTACTTC.

V and J are TRBV9 and TRBJ2-4; perhaps TRBD2 as D (6 bases). The CDR3 extends over 14 amino acids. V was shortened by 4 bases and J by 0 bases, with 8 bases between the two germline ends. Per the germline V gene, CDR1 is SGDLS and CDR2 is YYNGEE. CDR3 amino acids: CASSQGLAKNIQYF. DNA for the CDR3: TGTGCCAGCAGCCAGGGACTAGCCAAAAACATTCAGTACTTC. The full variable domain, with the rest looked up from reference TRBV9 and TRBJ2-4, is DSGVTQTPKHLITATGQRVTLRCSPRSGDLSVYWYQQSLDQGLQFLIQYYNGEERAKGNILERFSAQQFPDLHSELNLSSLELGDSALYFCASSQGLAKNIQYFGAGTRLSVL.

On this clone itself: The DNA is left out, because the CDR3 cannot be placed on it with certainty; the CDR3 is given as TCRdb lists it. The V and J genes are TRBV21-1 and TRBJ2-1; the table assigns TRBD2, which was not confirmed against the DNA. TRBV21-1 is described as a pseudogene. Both ends counted, the CDR3 spans 16 residues. CDR3 sequence: CASSKVARGIYNEQFF.

The gene calls are TRBV12-3 or TRBV12-4 and TRBJ1-2; D possibly corresponds to TRBD1 (6 bases). Trimming took off 6 bases at V and 6 bases at J, with 11 bases between the two ends. The CDR3 is 12 amino acids. CDR3 in amino acids: CASRVGQHGYTF. The CDR3 DNA is TGTGCCAGCAGGGTCGGACAGCATGGCTACACCTTC.

This clone has a single count. This chain joins TRBV30 and TRBJ1-6; D gene ambiguous. The germline CDR1 and CDR2 sequences are GTSNPN and SVGIG (reference sequence). The CDR3 spans 14 residues. Written as DNA, the CDR3 is TGTGCTTTCGATGCCCGGTCCTATAATTCACCCCTCCACTTT. Protein: CAFDARSYNSPLHF.

This chain uses TRBV5-4 with TRBJ1-6; 10 bases align to TRBD1. The CDR3 loop spans 15 amino acids. J gave up 8 bases and V 4 bases, and 6 bases lay outside the gene matches. The germline V gene encodes CDR1 SGHNT and CDR2 YYREEE (reference sequence). The CDR3 region has the DNA TGTGCCAGCAGCCCTCTCGGGACAGGGGATTCACCCCTCCACTTT. Protein product: CASSPLGTGDSPLHF. Using reference TRBV5-4 and TRBJ1-6 for the parts outside the CDR3, the full variable domain is ETGVTQSPTHLIKTRGQQVTLRCSSQSGHNTVSWYQQALGQGPQFIFQYYREEENGRGNFPPRFSGLQFPNYSSELNVNALELDDSALYLCASSPLGTGDSPLHFGNGTRLTVT.

The V call is TRBV6-5, the J call TRBJ2-2; unclear D gene. Germline CDR1 is MNHEY and CDR2 is SVGAGI. Trimming cost V 6 bases and J 1 base, with 9 bases left between them. CDR3 length: 14 amino acids. The CDR3 reads CASRLTRNTGELFF. The CDR3, as DNA: TGTGCCAGCAGGCTTACAAGGAACACCGGGGAGCTGTTTTTT.

V and J are TRBV7-6 and TRBJ2-2, with TRBD2 identical over 10 bases. V lost 7 bases, J lost 5 bases, and 10 bases stayed unmatched. This CDR3 has 16 residues. Germline V gene data show CDR1 as SGHVS and CDR2 as FNYEAQ. CDR3 region: CASTLVPGLATGELFF. The CDR3 region has the DNA TGTGCCAGCACCTTGGTCCCGGGACTAGCGACCGGGGAGCTGTTTTTT.

This clone was observed once. The chain employs TRBV7-8 and TRBJ2-7; tentatively, D is TRBD2 (5 bases). Per germline, CDR1 SGHVS and CDR2 FQNEAQ. Trimming stripped 7 bases from V and 5 bases from J, with 18 bases between. This CDR3 is built from 14 residues. CDR3 residues: CASTLSWLANEQYF. The CDR3 nucleotides are TGTGCCAGCACCCTTAGTTGGCTAGCTAACGAGCAGTACTTC.

The genes are TRBV28 and TRBJ1-1; a possible D gene is TRBD1 (6 bases). Trimming pared 5 bases from V and 11 bases from J, leaving 15 bases between. CDR1 is MDHEN and CDR2 is SYDVKM in the germline V gene. This CDR3 is 12 amino acids long. The CDR3 loop is CASSPGVGGAFF. The CDR3 coding sequence is TGTGCCAGCAGTCCAGGGGTCGGTGGCGCTTTCTTT.

V is TRBV28 and J is TRBJ1-2; TRBD1 is a possible D gene (5 bases). The CDR3 sequence is 11 residues long. The germline V gene encodes CDR1 MDHEN and CDR2 SYDVKM. Trimming removed 4 bases from V and 8 bases from J, with 8 bases in between. CDR3 region: CASSSGRGYTF. In DNA form, the CDR3 reads TGTGCCAGCAGTTCAGGGCGAGGCTACACCTTC.

The CDR3 region is CSVGGLAGSYNEQFF. As DNA, the CDR3 is TGCAGCGTTGGAGGGCTAGCGGGATCCTACAATGAGCAGTTCTTC. This chain connects TRBV29-1 to TRBJ2-1, with TRBD2 matching over 9 bases. The germline V gene has CDR1 SQVTM and CDR2 ANQGSEA. This CDR3 has 15 residues. V was clipped by 4 bases and J by 1 base; unmatched bases: 5.

The chain has TRBV10-3 and TRBJ2-1; the match to TRBD2 covers 9 bases. Trimming cost V 4 bases and J 4 bases; bases outside gene matches: 8. Germline V gene sequence: CDR1 ENHRY, CDR2 SYGVKD. CDR3 length: 16 amino acids. The CDR3 DNA sequence: TGTGCCATCAGTGGGAGTGCGGGAGGGCGGTACAATGAGCAGTTCTTC. Translated: CAISGSAGGRYNEQFF.

V and J are TRBV3-1 (or the pseudogene TRBV3-2) and TRBJ2-5; no reliable D call. This CDR3 has 15 residues. Trimming removed 6 bases at V and 1 base at J, with 15 bases between. Germline assignment: CDR1 LGHDT and CDR2 YNNKEL (reference sequence). Here the CDR3 DNA reads TGTGCCAGCAGTCCCTGGTGGCCGTCCCAAGAGACCCAGTACTTC. Translation: CASSPWWPSQETQYF.

The chain carries TRBV28 and TRBJ1-5; no firm D call. Deletions cut 6 bases from V and 10 bases from J, with 19 bases between. The CDR3 consists of 14 residues. Germline values: CDR1 MDHEN, CDR2 SYDVKM. CDR3 protein: CASSFPAGGRPQHF. The CDR3 coding sequence is TGTGCCAGCAGCTTCCCTGCAGGAGGACGACCCCAGCATTTT.

The chain carries TRBV10-1 and TRBJ1-5, with D tentatively TRBD1 (6 bases). V lost 6 bases, J lost 4 bases, and 10 bases lay in between. Germline lookup yields CDR1 WNHNN and CDR2 SYGVQD (reference sequence). The CDR3 contains 13 residues. The CDR3 region is CASSATGNQPQHF. The CDR3, as DNA: TGCGCCAGCAGCGCCACAGGGAATCAGCCCCAGCATTTT.

The V call is TRBV30, the J call TRBJ1-1, with 7 nucleotides matching TRBD1. V trimming: 4 bases; J trimming: 8 bases; junction bases outside the gene matches: 7. Germline V gene data show CDR1 as GTSNPN and CDR2 as SVGIG (reference sequence). The CDR3 loop spans 12 amino acids. The CDR3 reads CAWKTLDREAFF. DNA of the CDR3: TGTGCCTGGAAGACGTTGGACAGGGAAGCTTTCTTT.

This chain connects TRBV6-5 to TRBJ2-1; D uncertain. The CDR3 is made up of 14 amino acids. Trimming cost V 4 bases and J 0 bases, with 7 bases left between them. CDR1 is MNHEY, CDR2 SVGAGI, per germline. CDR3 residues: CASSLSGSYNEQFF. The CDR3 DNA reads as TGTGCCAGCAGTTTATCGGGCTCCTACAATGAGCAGTTCTTC.

The rearrangement links TRBV25-1 to TRBJ1-1; D unclear. V shed 1 base and J shed 4 bases, with 10 bases lying between them. Germline V gene lookup returns CDR1 MGHDK and CDR2 SYGVNS. CDR3 size: 14 residues. CDR3 in DNA: TGTGCCAGCAGTGAATTGCCCGAGGGCACTGAAGCTTTCTTT. The encoded protein is CASSELPEGTEAFF.

J is TRBJ2-2 and V is TRBV18, with 13 bases matching TRBD2. V lost 1 base to trimming and J lost 3 bases; unmatched junction nucleotides: 5. The CDR3 loop spans 18 amino acids. Germline loops: CDR1 KGHSH, CDR2 LQKENI. CDR3 in DNA: TGTGCCAGCTCACCACGATCTGGACTAGCGGGGGACACCGGGGAGCTGTTTTTT. Protein sequence: CASSPRSGLAGDTGELFF. Full variable domain (missing parts from reference TRBV18 and TRBJ2-2): NAGVMQNPRHLVRRRGQEARLRCSPMKGHSHVYWYRQLPEEGLKFMVYLQKENIIDESGMPKERFSAEFPKEGPSILRIQQVVRGDSAAYFCASSPRSGLAGDTGELFFGEGSRLTVL.

The CDR3 is CASSLVFTSGTGELFF. The CDR3 bases are TGCGCCAGCAGCTTGGTATTCACCTCGGGCACCGGGGAGCTGTTTTTT. The V and J genes are TRBV5-1 and TRBJ2-2; D is uncertain. Germline CDR1 SGHRS, CDR2 YFSETQ. Trimming took off 0 bases at V and 4 bases at J, with 13 bases between the two ends. This CDR3 contains 16 residues.